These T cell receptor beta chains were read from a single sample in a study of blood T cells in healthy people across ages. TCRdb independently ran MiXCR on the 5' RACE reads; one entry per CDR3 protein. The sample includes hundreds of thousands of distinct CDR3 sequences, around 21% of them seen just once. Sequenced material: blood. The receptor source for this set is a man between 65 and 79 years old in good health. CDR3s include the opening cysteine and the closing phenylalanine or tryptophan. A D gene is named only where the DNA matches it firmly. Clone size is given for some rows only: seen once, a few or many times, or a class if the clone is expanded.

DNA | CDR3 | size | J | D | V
TGTGCCAGCAGTTACCCCGAGTCAGGGACGGGGAGCAATCAGCCCCAGCATTTT | CASSYPESGTGSNQPQHF | . | TRBJ1-5 | . | TRBV6-6
TGTGCCAGCACAAACACCGTCTATGGCTACACCTTC | CASTNTVYGYTF | . | TRBJ1-2 | . | TRBV6-5
TGCGCCAGCAGCTGGGGGACAGGGGGCTCCTACGAGCAGTACTTC | CASSWGTGGSYEQYF | few | TRBJ2-7 | TRBD1 | TRBV5-1
TGTGCCAGCGGGGCGGGAGCGTATCAGGAGACCCAGTACTTC | CASGAGAYQETQYF | many | TRBJ2-5 | TRBD2 | TRBV3-1
TGTGCCAGCAGACGACCCGAAACAGATACGCAGTATTTT | CASRRPETDTQYF | . | TRBJ2-3 | . | TRBV5-6
TGTGCCAGCAGTCTCCACATCGAGCAGTACTTC | CASSLHIEQYF | few | TRBJ2-7 | . | TRBV28
TGCAGTGCCCAAAGCGAGAGCTCCTACAATGAGCAGTTCTTC | CSAQSESSYNEQFF | . | TRBJ2-1 | . | TRBV20-1
TGTGCCAGCAGTTTAGGACTAGCGGGGAGTCACGGGGAGCTGTTTTTT | CASSLGLAGSHGELFF | . | TRBJ2-2 | TRBD2 | TRBV27
TGTGCCAGCAGCTCCGACCTGTACCAAGAGACCCAGTACTTC | CASSSDLYQETQYF | many | TRBJ2-5 | . | TRBV7-9
TGCGCCAGCAGCTTGGCAGTAAATCAGCCCCAGCATTTT | CASSLAVNQPQHF | . | TRBJ1-5 | . | TRBV5-1
TGCGCTAGCAGCTTTAAGACTAGAAATGGCTTGAACACCGGGGAGCTGTTTTTT | CASSFKTRNGLNTGELFF | few | TRBJ2-2 | . | TRBV5-1
TGTGCCAGCAGTTTTATAGCGGGAGTAGTTCCAGATACGCAGTATTTT | CASSFIAGVVPDTQYF | few | TRBJ2-3 | TRBD2 | TRBV12-3/TRBV12-4
TGCGCCAGCAGCCTTGACAGTCAGAACACTGAAGCTTTCTTT | CASSLDSQNTEAFF | . | TRBJ1-1 | . | TRBV5-1
TGTGCCAGCAGCTTGGATCCGGGTCGTGGCACAGATACGCAGTATTTT | CASSLDPGRGTDTQYF | . | TRBJ2-3 | . | TRBV5-4
TGCAGCGTTGAGGGACGACAGGAAAGCTCCTACAATGAGCAGTTCTTC | CSVEGRQESSYNEQFF | . | TRBJ2-1 | . | TRBV29-1
TGTGCCAGTAGTATCCCAACGGCAGGGGGAACCGGGGAGCTGTTTTTT | CASSIPTAGGTGELFF | . | TRBJ2-2 | TRBD1 | TRBV19
TGTGCCAGCAGGCTCGGACTAGCGGGGCCGAATTACGAGCAGTACTTC | CASRLGLAGPNYEQYF | . | TRBJ2-7 | TRBD2 | TRBV12-3/TRBV12-4
TGTGCCAGCAGTTCAGCGGGAGGGGCCTACGAGCAGTACTTC | CASSSAGGAYEQYF | few | TRBJ2-7 | TRBD2 | TRBV27
TGTGCCAGCAGCACCGGCCCCGGAGAAGGCTACACCTTC | CASSTGPGEGYTF | . | TRBJ1-2 | . | TRBV2
TGCAGTGCAACCTTGGGACTTAGGCGCACAGATACGCAGTATTTT | CSATLGLRRTDTQYF | . | TRBJ2-3 | . | TRBV20-1
TGTGCCAGCAGCCAACGGGAAACCAGCTACGAGCAGTACTTC | CASSQRETSYEQYF | . | TRBJ2-7 | . | TRBV3-1
TGTGCCAGCAGTGAAGCAAGGAGGGCTGTAATGCAAGAGACCCAGTACTTC | CASSEARRAVMQETQYF | . | TRBJ2-5 | . | TRBV2
TGTGCCAGCAGCCCCCCACAGGGCCACGAGCAGTACTTC | CASSPPQGHEQYF | . | TRBJ2-7 | . | TRBV3-1
TGTGCCAGCAGTCGCCTGACTAGCGGGAGGGCCTACTACGAGCAGTACTTC | CASSRLTSGRAYYEQYF | few | TRBJ2-7 | TRBD2 | TRBV6-1
TGTGCCAGCTCACCACTCGTAGGCCTAGAGACCCAGTACTTC | CASSPLVGLETQYF | few | TRBJ2-5 | . | TRBV18
TGTGCCAGTACCCCGTCTAGCGGGAGCTACAATGAGCAGTTCTTC | CASTPSSGSYNEQFF | few | TRBJ2-1 | TRBD2 | TRBV19
TGCAGTGCTTTAGCAGGAGGGCCAACAGATACGCAGTATTTT | CSALAGGPTDTQYF | . | TRBJ2-3 | . | TRBV20-1
TGTGCCAGCCGGGGACCAAGATCAGGGAAAAGCTCCTACGAGCAGTACTTC | CASRGPRSGKSSYEQYF | . | TRBJ2-7 | . | TRBV25-1
TGTGCCAGCAGCGGTGGGGAACAAGAGACCCAGTACTTC | CASSGGEQETQYF | . | TRBJ2-5 | . | TRBV9
TGTGCCAGCAGCCCAAGACAGGGTAGTAACTACGAGCAGTACTTC | CASSPRQGSNYEQYF | . | TRBJ2-7 | TRBD1 | TRBV7-8
TGTGCCAGCAGCTTGGGAAATCCACGCACCTACAATGAGCAGTTCTTC | CASSLGNPRTYNEQFF | . | TRBJ2-1 | . | TRBV5-4
TGTGCCAGCAGTACTCCGGGACAGGGGAACATTCAGTACTTC | CASSTPGQGNIQYF | many | TRBJ2-4 | TRBD1 | TRBV28
TGTGCCATCAGACCCGGGAAGGATACCTACGAGCAGTACTTC | CAIRPGKDTYEQYF | . | TRBJ2-7 | . | TRBV10-3
TGTGCCAGCAGCCTCATGGGAGGAACCTACAATGAGCAGTTCTTC | CASSLMGGTYNEQFF | medium-sized | TRBJ2-1 | . | TRBV7-8
TGTGCCAGCAGCCAGGATTGGGGGACGGCAAACCCTTACGAGCAGTACTTC | CASSQDWGTANPYEQYF | . | TRBJ2-7 | . | TRBV3-1
TGTGCCAGCAGCTTAAAGCAGTTGGATACGCAGTATTTT | CASSLKQLDTQYF | . | TRBJ2-3 | . | TRBV7-3
TGCGCCAGCAGCCAAATAAGCGGTACTTCCACAGATACGCAGTATTTT | CASSQISGTSTDTQYF | . | TRBJ2-3 | . | TRBV5-1
TGTGCCAGCAGTTTGATGCAGGGTACTCAGCCCCAGCATTTT | CASSLMQGTQPQHF | once | TRBJ1-5 | . | TRBV28
TGCGCCAGCAGCTCCCTACCGGGACAGGGGGCTCACGAGCAGTACTTC | CASSSLPGQGAHEQYF | once | TRBJ2-7 | TRBD1 | TRBV5-1
TGTGCCAGCAGCCAAAGCCTAGGGACAGCTGAAGCTTTCTTT | CASSQSLGTAEAFF | few | TRBJ1-1 | TRBD1 | TRBV6-2/TRBV6-3
TGTGCCAGCAGCTTAGCGACAAACAGAGTCCAAGAGACCCAGTACTTC | CASSLATNRVQETQYF | few | TRBJ2-5 | . | TRBV7-9